This entry concerns a single TCR beta chain. One end of the junction is discordant with germline, which a read error may explain. Time point in this sample: persistent/refractory GD, antithyroid drugs over 5 years with positive TRAb. After RNA was extracted from PBMCs, the TCR library was made from it. The data stem from a study of regulatory T cells in long-lasting Graves disease. According to the study, TCR beta libraries were built with iRepertoire HTBI primers and CDR3-region Arm-PCR. TCRdb ran MiXCR on the multiplex PCR reads and lists one entry per CDR3 protein. The sample contains some 450,000 distinct CDR3 sequences, roughly a quarter of which appear only once. The CDR3 has 13 residues. Germline V gene sequence: CDR1 SGHNT, CDR2 YYREEE (reference sequence).

Sample: peripheral blood mononuclear cells (PBMCs), taken when the disease was refractory, from a patient treated with antithyroid drugs. This chain uses TRBV5-4 with TRBJ2-7; D may be TRBD1 or TRBD2 (5 bases each). The TCR was taken from a female donor with Graves disease. DNA of the CDR3: TGTGCTAGCAGCTTCGAGGGGTCCTACGAGCAGTACTTC. It specifies CASSFEGSYEQYF.